This T cell receptor (beta chain) was sequenced during a study of regulatory T cells in long-lasting Graves disease. This clonotype was observed a handful of times. CDR1 is SGHRS, CDR2 YFSETQ, per germline. Trimming shortened V by 0 bases and J by 2 bases, and 12 bases separated the two germline ends. The CDR3 runs to 16 residues. Arm-PCR of CDR3 regions with iRepertoire HTBI primers generated TCR beta libraries. TCRdb independently ran MiXCR on the multiplex PCR reads; one entry per CDR3 protein. The data contain about 520,000 distinct CDR3 sequences, around 12% of them singletons. Noted time point: newly diagnosed GD, antithyroid drugs for less than 3 months. The TCR library used RNA extracted from PBMCs. This sample also belongs to another study, concerning T cells in Graves' hyperthyroidism and ophthalmopathy. That investigation notes: Graves' hyperthyroidism qualified as stable when ophthalmopathy did not progress within 18 months. First-round RT-PCR with HTBI primers amplified the TCR CDR3 region.

Source: peripheral blood mononuclear cells (PBMCs), taken at new diagnosis, from a patient treated with antithyroid drugs. The chain joins TRBV5-1 to TRBJ2-1, with D perhaps matching TRBD2 (5 bases). The sequence came from a woman under 40 with Graves disease. The CDR3 DNA follows: TGCGCCAGCAGCTTGGGGGTGAGCGGCACCTACAATGAGCAGTTCTTC. This gives the protein CASSLGVSGTYNEQFF.